A selection of T cell receptor beta chains follows, all from one sample in a study of T cells in tuberculosis. Clones were read by immunoSEQ multiplex PCR, and TCRdb kept only the in-frame ones, dropping some. This table has around 40,000 clones, roughly 94% appearing once. The specimen was PBMCs, collected at tuberculosis diagnosis. Receptor source: an adult with tuberculosis. Both conserved end residues are part of each CDR3. D genes are given only for firm matches. Where a row states a size, it is once, few, many or the class of an expanded clone; other rows omit it.

>-|-|TRBJ1-2|TRBV14
TGTGCCAGCAGCCAATACAACAGCTATGGCTACACCTTC
CASSQYNSYGYTF
>-|-|TRBJ1-1|TRBV2
TGTGCCAGCAAGGAGTTAAACACTGAAGCTTTCTTT
CASKELNTEAFF
>-|-|TRBJ2-7|TRBV5-1
TGCGCCAGCAGCAGGGACGGGGACTTATCATACGAGCAGTACTTC
CASSRDGDLSYEQYF
>TRBD1|-|TRBJ1-2|TRBV5-1
TGCGCCAGCAGGGTAGGGGGACAGGGAGGTTGGGGCTACACCTTC
CASRVGGQGGWGYTF
>-|-|TRBJ2-3|TRBV10-2
TGCGCCAGCAGTGAGGCGGCGAAACGCACAGATACGCAGTATTTT
CASSEAAKRTDTQYF
>TRBD1|-|TRBJ1-2|TRBV4-2
TGTGCCAGCAGCTTGTCAGGGGGCAGTATGTATGGCTACACCTTC
CASSLSGGSMYGYTF
>TRBD1|-|TRBJ2-7|TRBV18
TGTGCCAGCTCACCCTTAAGGACAGGTGGGTACGAGCAGTACTTC
CASSPLRTGGYEQYF
>TRBD1|-|TRBJ1-2|TRBV6-1
TGTGCCAGCAAGCTGGGACAGAAGAACCGTGATGGCTACACCTTC
CASKLGQKNRDGYTF
>-|-|TRBJ2-7|TRBV11-3
TGTGCCAGCAGCTTAAATATCTACGAGCAGTACTTC
CASSLNIYEQYF
>-|once|TRBJ1-1|TRBV5-4
TGTGCCAGCAGCCAGTCGGGGGAACTGAACACTGAAGCTTTCTTT
CASSQSGELNTEAFF
>-|-|TRBJ1-2|TRBV9
TGTGCCAGCAGCACGCAGGGCTTTAACTATGGCTACACCTTC
CASSTQGFNYGYTF
>-|-|TRBJ2-7|TRBV2
TGTGCCAGCAGTGATGACAGCTCCCTCTACGAGCAGTACTTC
CASSDDSSLYEQYF
>-|few|TRBJ2-7|TRBV5-4
TGTGCCAGCAGCTCCCAGGGGTCGCGCTACGAGCAGTACTTC
CASSSQGSRYEQYF
>-|-|TRBJ1-2|TRBV15
TGTGCCACCAGCAGGGGGGGGGCCTATGGCTACACCTTC
CATSRGGAYGYTF
>TRBD1|-|TRBJ1-1|TRBV15
TGTGCCACCTCGGGACAGCCGAACACTGAAGCTTTCTTT
CATSGQPNTEAFF
>TRBD1|-|TRBJ1-1|TRBV7-8
TGTGCCAGCAGCTTAGCGTTCACAGGGGCAAAGAACACTGAAGCTTTCTTT
CASSLAFTGAKNTEAFF
>TRBD1|-|TRBJ1-1|TRBV7-2
TGTGCCAGTTCTAACCCGGACAGGTTCCTTTTTAACACTGAAGCTTTCTTT
CASSNPDRFLFNTEAFF
>-|-|TRBJ1-2|TRBV30
TGTGCCTGGATCCTACCATTCCGAGGCTACACCTTC
CAWILPFRGYTF
>TRBD1|-|TRBJ1-5|TRBV2
TGTGCCAGCAGTAGTCCCGGGACAGGCCGGAATCAGCCCCAGCATTTT
CASSSPGTGRNQPQHF
>-|-|TRBJ1-2|TRBV10-3
TGTGCCATCAGTGAGACTGTCAACTATGGCTACACCTTC
CAISETVNYGYTF
>TRBD1|-|TRBJ1-6|TRBV5-6
TGTGCCAGCAGCTTCAGGGGGCGGAATTCACCCCTCCACTTT
CASSFRGRNSPLHF
>TRBD1|-|TRBJ2-7|TRBV4-1
TGCGCCAGCAGACCTTACAGGGGTTTATACGAGCAGTACTTC
CASRPYRGLYEQYF
>-|-|TRBJ1-2|TRBV27
TGTGCCAGCAGTTTAGGTGCGGTGAACTATGGCTACACCTTC
CASSLGAVNYGYTF
>-|-|TRBJ2-1|TRBV4-1
TGCGCCAGCAGCCGATGGGACGGGGGCAATGAGCAGTTCTTC
CASSRWDGGNEQFF
>TRBD2|-|TRBJ2-2|TRBV7-2
TGTGCCAGCAGCCTCCAGCGGGGGGGCCTTACCGGGGAGCTGTTTTTT
CASSLQRGGLTGELFF
>TRBD1|few|TRBJ1-2|TRBV29-1
TGCAGCGTACTGGGACGAAGGCAGGGGGATGGCTACACCTTC
CSVLGRRQGDGYTF
>TRBD1|-|TRBJ1-2|TRBV12-5
TGTGCTAGTGGTTTGGGACAGGGGGCTCGGTATGGCTACACCTTC
CASGLGQGARYGYTF
>-|-|TRBJ2-3|TRBV5-8
TGTGCCAGCAGCAGGGGAGATACGCAGTATTTT
CASSRGDTQYF
>TRBD2|-|TRBJ2-3|TRBV28
TGTGCCAGCAGTTTTTCACTAGCGGGGTTCACAGATACGCAGTATTTT
CASSFSLAGFTDTQYF
>-|once|TRBJ2-7|TRBV27
TGTGCCAGCAGTTTAGGAGGACAGACGGAGCAGTACTTC
CASSLGGQTEQYF
>TRBD1|-|TRBJ1-1|TRBV19
TGTGCCAGTAGCAACAGGGGGAACACTGAAGCTTTCTTT
CASSNRGNTEAFF
>-|-|TRBJ2-1|TRBV19
TGTGCCAGTAGTATTTCCCATCAGGGGCTGCCGTTCTTC
CASSISHQGLPFF
>-|-|TRBJ1-1|TRBV19
TGTGCCAGTAGTATAACCCTCGACAGGAACACTGAAGCTTTCTTT
CASSITLDRNTEAFF
>-|-|TRBJ1-1|TRBV5-5
TGTGCCAGCAGGGACGAGGCCGGGGACACTGAAGCTTTCTTT
CASRDEAGDTEAFF
>-|-|TRBJ1-4|TRBV7-2
TGTGCCAGCAGCTTATTCGCCAGGGTGGGGACTAATGAAAAACTGTTTTTT
CASSLFARVGTNEKLFF
>-|-|TRBJ1-2|TRBV19
TGTGCCAGTAGTATACTGGCAGATGACCTACGGAGCACCTTC
CASSILADDLRSTF
>-|-|TRBJ2-3|TRBV2
TGTGCCAGCAGTCCATCAGATACGCAGTATTTT
CASSPSDTQYF
>TRBD1|-|TRBJ1-2|TRBV11-2
TGTGCCAGCAGCCGCGAACGGACAGGGGTGGATGGTGGCTACACCTTC
CASSRERTGVDGGYTF
>-|-|TRBJ2-3|TRBV6-5
TGTGCCAGCAGGCGTCGCGATACGCAGTATTTT
CASRRRDTQYF
>-|-|TRBJ1-1|TRBV7-2
TGTGCCAGCAGCTTAGGGGCAGGGAACACTGAAGCTTTCTTT
CASSLGAGNTEAFF
>-|once|TRBJ1-1|TRBV7-2
TGTGCCAGCAGCTCCAGGGGTGCGGGTGCTTTCTTT
CASSSRGAGAFF
>-|-|TRBJ1-2|TRBV5-1
TGCGCCAGCAGCTCCCAGGGCGATGGCTACACCTTC
CASSSQGDGYTF
>-|-|TRBJ1-5|TRBV7-2
TGTGCCAGCAGCTTCGTACACACTAGCAATCAGCCCCAGCATTTT
CASSFVHTSNQPQHF
>-|-|TRBJ1-5|TRBV15
TGTGCCACCAGGTGGGGAGCCCAGGTCAATCAGCCCCAGCATTTT
CATRWGAQVNQPQHF
>-|-|TRBJ2-7|TRBV2
TGTGCCAGCAGTGAGCTATACGAGCAGTACTTC
CASSELYEQYF
>-|-|TRBJ1-1|TRBV27
TGTGCCAGCAGTTTATCTCCAGGGCTAAAAGCTTTCTTT
CASSLSPGLKAFF
>TRBD1|-|TRBJ2-3|TRBV7-8
TGTGCCAGCATCCATCGGGGACAGGGTGGGACAGATACGCAGTATTTT
CASIHRGQGGTDTQYF
>TRBD1|-|TRBJ1-6|TRBV7-2
TGTGCCAGCAGCCCCGGACAGGGTCTTAATTCACCCCTCCACTTT
CASSPGQGLNSPLHF
>TRBD1|-|TRBJ1-1|TRBV9
TGTGCCAGCAGCCCCGCAGGGGGCACTGAAGCTTTCTTT
CASSPAGGTEAFF
>TRBD1|-|TRBJ2-7|TRBV2
TGTGCCAGCAGTGTAAGGGGACAGGGTCACGAGCAGTACTTC
CASSVRGQGHEQYF
>TRBD2|-|TRBJ2-3|TRBV11-3
TGTGCCAGCAGTTTTACCGGGACTAAAGTAAGCACAGATACGCAGTATTTT
CASSFTGTKVSTDTQYF
>TRBD2|-|TRBJ2-1|TRBV9
TGTGCCAGCAGCGTAGAGGCGGGGGGGAACAATGAGCAGTTCTTC
CASSVEAGGNNEQFF
>-|-|TRBJ1-2|TRBV18
TGTGCCAGCTCACCACCGGGACACGTAGGGGGTGGCTACACCTTC
CASSPPGHVGGGYTF
>-|-|TRBJ1-1|TRBV10-1
TGCGCCAGCAGTGATTACGGGAGACCGAACACTGAAGCTTTCTTT
CASSDYGRPNTEAFF
>-|once|TRBJ1-5|TRBV4-1
TGCGCCAGCAGCTCCATTCAGAGGAGCAATCAGCCCCAGCATTTT
CASSSIQRSNQPQHF
>-|-|TRBJ2-4|TRBV29-1
TGCAGCAACTTTCCCCGGGAGGCCAAAAACATTCAGTACTTC
CSNFPREAKNIQYF